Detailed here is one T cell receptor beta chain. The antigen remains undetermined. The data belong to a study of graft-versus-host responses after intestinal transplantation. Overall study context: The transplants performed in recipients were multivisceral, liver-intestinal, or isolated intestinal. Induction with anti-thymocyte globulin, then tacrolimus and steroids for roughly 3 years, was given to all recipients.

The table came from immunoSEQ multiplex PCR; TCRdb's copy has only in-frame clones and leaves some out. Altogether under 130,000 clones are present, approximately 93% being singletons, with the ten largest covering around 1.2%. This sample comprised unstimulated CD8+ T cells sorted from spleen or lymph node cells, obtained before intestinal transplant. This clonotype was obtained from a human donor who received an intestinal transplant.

The CDR3: CASSPPRVGPGELFF. The CDR3 coding sequence is TGTGCCAGCAGCCCCCCGAGAGTGGGACCCGGGGAGCTGTTTTTT. The V and J genes are TRBV7-9 and TRBJ2-2; the D call may be TRBD1 or TRBD2 (5 bases each). This CDR3 is built from 15 residues. Trimming removed 5 bases at V and 6 bases at J, with 16 bases between. Germline-derived CDR1 and CDR2 are SEHNR and FQNEAQ (reference sequence).